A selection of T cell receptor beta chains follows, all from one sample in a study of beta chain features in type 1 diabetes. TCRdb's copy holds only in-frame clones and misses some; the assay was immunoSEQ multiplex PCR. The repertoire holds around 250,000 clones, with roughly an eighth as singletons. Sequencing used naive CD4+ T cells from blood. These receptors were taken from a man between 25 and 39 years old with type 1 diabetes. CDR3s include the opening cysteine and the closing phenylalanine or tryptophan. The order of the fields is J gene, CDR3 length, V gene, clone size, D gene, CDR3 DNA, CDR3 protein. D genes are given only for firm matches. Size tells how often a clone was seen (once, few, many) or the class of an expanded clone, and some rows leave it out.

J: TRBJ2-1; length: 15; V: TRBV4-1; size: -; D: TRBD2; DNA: TGCGCCAGCAGCCAAGAAAAAACTAGCGGGCTTGAGCAGTTCTTC; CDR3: CASSQEKTSGLEQFF
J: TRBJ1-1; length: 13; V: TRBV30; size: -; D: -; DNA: TGTGCCTGGAACCAACGGAGGAACACTGAAGCTTTCTTT; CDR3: CAWNQRRNTEAFF
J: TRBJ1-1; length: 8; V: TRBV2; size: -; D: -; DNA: TGTGCCAGCAGTGCTGCTTTCTTT; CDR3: CASSAAFF
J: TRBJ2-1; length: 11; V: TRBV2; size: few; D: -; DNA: TGTGCCAGCAGTGTCCAGAATGAGCAGTTCTTC; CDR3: CASSVQNEQFF
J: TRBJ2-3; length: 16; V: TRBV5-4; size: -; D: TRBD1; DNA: TGTGCCAGCAGCTTGATCGGGACAGCCAGCACAGATACGCAGTATTTT; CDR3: CASSLIGTASTDTQYF
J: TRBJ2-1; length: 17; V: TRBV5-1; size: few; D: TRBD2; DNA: TGCGCCAGCAGCCTCGGTACGACTAGCGGGAGAGTTTCGGAGCAGTTCTTC; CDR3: CASSLGTTSGRVSEQFF
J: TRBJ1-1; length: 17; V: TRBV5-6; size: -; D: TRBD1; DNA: TGTGCCAGCAGCGTTGTGGGGGGGGGACAGGGGACAACTGAAGCTTTCTTT; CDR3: CASSVVGGGQGTTEAFF
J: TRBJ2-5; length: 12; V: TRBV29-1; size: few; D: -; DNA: TGCAGCGTTTTTACAGATTTAGAGACCCAGTACTTC; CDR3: CSVFTDLETQYF
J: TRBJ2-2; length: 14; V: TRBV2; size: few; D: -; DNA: TGTGCCAGCAGTGAAGATCTAAACACCGGGGAGCTGTTTTTT; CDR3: CASSEDLNTGELFF
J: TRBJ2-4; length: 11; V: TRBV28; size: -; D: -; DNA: TGTGCCAGTCGCGGCGAGTACATTCAGTACTTC; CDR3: CASRGEYIQYF
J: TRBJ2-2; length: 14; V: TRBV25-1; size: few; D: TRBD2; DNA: TGTGCCAGTCTCTCGCGGGAGGGCCCCGGGGAGCTGTTTTTT; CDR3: CASLSREGPGELFF
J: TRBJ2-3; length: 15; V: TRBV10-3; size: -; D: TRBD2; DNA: TGTGCCATCCGCCGGACTAGCGGGAGCGAAGATACGCAGTATTTT; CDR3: CAIRRTSGSEDTQYF
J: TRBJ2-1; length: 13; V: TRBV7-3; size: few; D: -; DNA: TGTGCCAGCAGTTTAGGACTGAACAATGAGCAGTTCTTC; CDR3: CASSLGLNNEQFF
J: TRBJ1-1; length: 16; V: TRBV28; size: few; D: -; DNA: TGTGCCAGCAGTTTAACTCCCGACAGGCCGAACACTGAAGCTTTCTTT; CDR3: CASSLTPDRPNTEAFF
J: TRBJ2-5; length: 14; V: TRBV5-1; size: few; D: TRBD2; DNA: TGCGCCAGCAGCGTTAGCGGGAGAGACGAGACCCAGTACTTC; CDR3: CASSVSGRDETQYF
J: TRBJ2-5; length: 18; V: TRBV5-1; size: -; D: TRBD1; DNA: TGCGCCAGCAGCTTCGCCGGGATGTCCGGGACAGGGGTTGAGACCCAGTACTTC; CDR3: CASSFAGMSGTGVETQYF
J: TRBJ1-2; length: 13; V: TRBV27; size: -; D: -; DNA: TGTGCCAGCAGTTTAACGGGGAACTATGGCTACACCTTC; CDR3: CASSLTGNYGYTF
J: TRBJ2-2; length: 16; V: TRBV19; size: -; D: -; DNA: TGTGCCAGTAGACTCCTCCCCGTTTCGAACACCGGGGAGCTGTTTTTT; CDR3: CASRLLPVSNTGELFF
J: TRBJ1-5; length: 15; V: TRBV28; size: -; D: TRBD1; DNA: TGTGCCAGCAGTTTATGGGCAGGGGGCCGTCAGCCCCAGCATTTT; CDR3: CASSLWAGGRQPQHF
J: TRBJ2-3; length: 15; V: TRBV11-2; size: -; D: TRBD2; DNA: TGTGCCAGCAGCTCACTAGCGCTCCACATGGATACGCAGTATTTT; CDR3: CASSSLALHMDTQYF
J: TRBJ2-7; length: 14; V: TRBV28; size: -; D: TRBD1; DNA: TGTGCCAGCAGTTTGCAGGGGGCCAGCTACGAGCAGTACTTC; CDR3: CASSLQGASYEQYF
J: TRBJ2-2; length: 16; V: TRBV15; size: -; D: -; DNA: TGTGCCACCAGCAGAGCAGGGGCACCATCCAACGGGGAGCTGTTTTTT; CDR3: CATSRAGAPSNGELFF
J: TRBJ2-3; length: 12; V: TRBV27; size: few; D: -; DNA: TGTGCCAGCAGCGTCCGAGCGGGCCCGCAGTATTTT; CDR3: CASSVRAGPQYF
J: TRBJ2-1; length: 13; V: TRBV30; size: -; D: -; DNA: TGTGCCTGGAGTGCCAGCTCCTACAATGAGCAGTTCTTC; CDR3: CAWSASSYNEQFF
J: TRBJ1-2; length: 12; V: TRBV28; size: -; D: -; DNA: TGTGCCAGCAGTGCGCAGGGTCATGGCTACACCTTC; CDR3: CASSAQGHGYTF
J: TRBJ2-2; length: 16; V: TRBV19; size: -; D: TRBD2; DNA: TGTGCCAGTAGTCCAAGGACTAGCGGGAGGACCGGGGAGCTGTTTTTT; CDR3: CASSPRTSGRTGELFF
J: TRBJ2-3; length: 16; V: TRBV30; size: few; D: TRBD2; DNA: TGTGCCTGGTTACCGCGGGGGTCTTTCGATACAGATACGCAGTATTTT; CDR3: CAWLPRGSFDTDTQYF
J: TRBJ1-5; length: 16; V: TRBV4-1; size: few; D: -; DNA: TGCGCCAGCAGCCAGGCAGGAGGACAGCATAATCAGCCCCAGCATTTT; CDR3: CASSQAGGQHNQPQHF
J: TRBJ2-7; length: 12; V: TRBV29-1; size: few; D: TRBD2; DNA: TGCAGCGTTGGTCCGGGGAGGGACGAGCAGTACTTC; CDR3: CSVGPGRDEQYF
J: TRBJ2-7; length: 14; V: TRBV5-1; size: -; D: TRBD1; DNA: TGCGCCAGCAGCCCACAGGGGTTTTCCTACGAGCAGTACTTC; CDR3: CASSPQGFSYEQYF
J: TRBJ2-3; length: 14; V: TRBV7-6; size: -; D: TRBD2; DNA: TGTGCCAGCAGCGGAGCGGGAGGGCCGGGGACGCAGTATTTT; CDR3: CASSGAGGPGTQYF
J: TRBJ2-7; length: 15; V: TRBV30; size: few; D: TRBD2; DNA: TGTGCCTGGAGTGCCACTAGCGCCGGTTCCTACGAGCAGTACTTC; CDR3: CAWSATSAGSYEQYF
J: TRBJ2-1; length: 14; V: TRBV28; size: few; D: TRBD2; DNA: TGTGCCAGCAGGCCGGGGGGGCGGGAGCACGAGCAGTTCTTC; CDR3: CASRPGGREHEQFF
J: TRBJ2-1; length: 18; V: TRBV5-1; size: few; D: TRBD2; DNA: TGCGCCAGCAGCGGGGGACTAGCGGGAAGAAAAGACTACAATGAGCAGTTCTTC; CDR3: CASSGGLAGRKDYNEQFF
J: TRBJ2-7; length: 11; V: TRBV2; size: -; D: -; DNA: TGTGCCAGCAGCCTCTACTACGAGCAGTACTTC; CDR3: CASSLYYEQYF
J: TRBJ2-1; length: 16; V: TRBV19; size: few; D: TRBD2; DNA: TGTGCCAGTAGAACCCTGGCGGGGGTGCCCTACAATGAGCAGTTCTTC; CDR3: CASRTLAGVPYNEQFF
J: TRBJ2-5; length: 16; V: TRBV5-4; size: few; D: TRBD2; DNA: TGTGCCAGCAGCTTGGGTGGGGCTAGCGGAAAAGAGACCCAGTACTTC; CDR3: CASSLGGASGKETQYF
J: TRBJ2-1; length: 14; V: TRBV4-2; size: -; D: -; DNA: TGTGCCAGCAGCCCCCCCGGCAGGGCCAATGAGCAGTTCTTC; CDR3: CASSPPGRANEQFF
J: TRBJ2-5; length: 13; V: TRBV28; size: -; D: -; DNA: TGTGCCACCGTCTCGGGGATGCTGGAGACCCAGTACTTC; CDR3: CATVSGMLETQYF
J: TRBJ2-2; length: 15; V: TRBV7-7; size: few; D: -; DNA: TGTGCTAGCAGCCGGGGGACCGAAGGCACCGGGGAGCTGTTTTTT; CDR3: CASSRGTEGTGELFF
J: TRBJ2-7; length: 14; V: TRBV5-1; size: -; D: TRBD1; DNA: TGCGCCAGCAGCCAAGGACAGGGTACGGACGAGCAGTACTTC; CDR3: CASSQGQGTDEQYF
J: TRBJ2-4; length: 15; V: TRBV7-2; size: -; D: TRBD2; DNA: TGTGCCAGCAGCAAAAGCGGGGCAGCCAAAAACATTCAGTACTTC; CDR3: CASSKSGAAKNIQYF
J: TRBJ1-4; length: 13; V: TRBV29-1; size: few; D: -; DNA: TGCAGCGTTCTGGACAGCTATAATGAAAAACTGTTTTTT; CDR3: CSVLDSYNEKLFF
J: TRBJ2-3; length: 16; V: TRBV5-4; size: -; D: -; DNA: TGTGCCAGCAGCATACCGGTCGGTCCCGGGGAAGATACGCAGTATTTT; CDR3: CASSIPVGPGEDTQYF
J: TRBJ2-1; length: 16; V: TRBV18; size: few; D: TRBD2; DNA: TGTGCCAGCTCACCTCGGACTAGCCCCAAGGGCAATGAGCAGTTCTTC; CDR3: CASSPRTSPKGNEQFF
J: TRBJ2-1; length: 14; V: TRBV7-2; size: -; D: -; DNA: TGTGCCAGCAGCTTCGGGAGCTCCTACAATGAGCAGTTCTTC; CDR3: CASSFGSSYNEQFF
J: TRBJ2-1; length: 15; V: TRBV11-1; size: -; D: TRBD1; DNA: TGTGCCAGCAGACTTACAGGGGCCCGAAACAATGAGCAGTTCTTC; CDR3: CASRLTGARNNEQFF
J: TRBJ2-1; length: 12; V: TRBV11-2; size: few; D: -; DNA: TGTGCCAGCAGCTTCAATGCAGGGGAGCAGTTCTTC; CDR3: CASSFNAGEQFF
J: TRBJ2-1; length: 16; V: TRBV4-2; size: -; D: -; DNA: TGTGCCAGCAGCCACCCTGACTCGAGCTCCTACAATGAGCAGTTCTTC; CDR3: CASSHPDSSSYNEQFF
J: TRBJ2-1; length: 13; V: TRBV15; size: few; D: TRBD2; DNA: TGTGCCACCAGCCCTCGCCAGCGGGGAAAGCAGTTCTTC; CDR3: CATSPRQRGKQFF
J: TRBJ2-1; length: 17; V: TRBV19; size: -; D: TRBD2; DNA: TGTGCCAGTAGTCCCCGGACTAGCGGGAGATGGGACAATGAGCAGTTCTTC; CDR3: CASSPRTSGRWDNEQFF
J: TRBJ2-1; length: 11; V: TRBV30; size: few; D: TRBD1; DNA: TGTGCCTGGAGGGGGGACAGAGAGCAGTTCTTC; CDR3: CAWRGDREQFF
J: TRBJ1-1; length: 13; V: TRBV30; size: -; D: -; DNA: TGTGCCTGGAGTGTACGATCGGGGGTTCAAGCTTTCTTT; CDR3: CAWSVRSGVQAFF
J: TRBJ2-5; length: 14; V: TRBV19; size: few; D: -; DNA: TGTGCCAGTAGCCCTTGGGACTCCGTAGGGACCCAGTACTTC; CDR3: CASSPWDSVGTQYF
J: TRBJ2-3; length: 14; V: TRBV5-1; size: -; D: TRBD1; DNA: TGCGCCAGCAGCATTACAGGGGGGACAGATACGCAGTATTTT; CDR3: CASSITGGTDTQYF
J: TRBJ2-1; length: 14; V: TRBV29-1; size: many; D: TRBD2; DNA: TGCAGCGTTGTACGGGAGGGCCGCTCTTATGAGCAGTTCTTC; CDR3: CSVVREGRSYEQFF
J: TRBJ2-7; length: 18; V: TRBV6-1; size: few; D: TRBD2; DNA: TGTGCCAGCAGTGGCATGACTAGCGGGAGTCGTAGCCCCTACGAGCAGTACTTC; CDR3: CASSGMTSGSRSPYEQYF